This TCR beta chain stems from a study of T-cell reconstitution after alpha-beta-depleted transplantation in children. To note about this clonotype: Its antigen is undetermined.

The study's findings and limits: Surviving recipient T cells and thymic progenitors accounted for the high day-60 TCRbeta diversity observed in some patients. Approximately two months post-transplant, alpha-beta T cells reportedly originated from several hundred expanded graft clones. Fresh T-cell production supplied most of the T-cell counts and diversity seen one year after transplant.

Preparation of the TCRbeta library involved a method that used unique molecular identifiers. TCRdb reanalysed the PCR reads using MiXCR and keeps one entry per CDR3 protein. Counted here are 90,000 to 130,000 distinct CDR3 sequences, around 10% occurring once; the ten biggest clones make up approximately 36%. The CDR3 is 12 residues long. V dropped 2 bases and J dropped 5 bases, with 6 bases sitting between them. This clonotype originated in a boy aged 2 to 9 with acute lymphoblastic leukemia, due to receive a stem cell transplant. This sequence joins TRBV12-3 or TRBV12-4 and TRBJ1-2, with D uncertain. Specimen: PBMCs, collected before TCRalphabeta/CD19-depleted stem cell transplant. The CDR3: CASSLNEYGYTF. In DNA form, the CDR3 reads TGTGCCAGCAGTTTAAATGAATATGGCTACACCTTC.